This T cell receptor beta chain was recorded in a study of CD8+CD57+ T cells in acquired aplastic anemia. Study-wide context: The mean DNA yield obtained from sorted CD4+ and CD8+ cells came to 3.2 ug.

This clonotype was observed a few times. Its antigen is unknown. Trimming removed 3 bases at V and 4 bases at J, with 15 bases between. The CDR3 covers 15 residues. Germline V gene data show CDR1 as MGHDK and CDR2 as SYGVNS. General study points: The CD8+ Simpson's diversity of patients and controls was not significantly different. Patients and controls were found to share twenty-nine CD8+ CDR3 sequences.

Genomic DNA, serving as template, underwent TCR beta VDJ and CDR3 profiling. TCRdb re-derived calls from the reads in MiXCR, one entry per CDR3 protein. The profile shows approximately 200,000 distinct CDR3 sequences, about 64% of them singletons. This TCR was sampled from a human donor with severe aplastic anemia or a healthy control (not recorded which). The chain uses TRBV25-1 and TRBJ1-2; D gene ambiguous. The sequencing input was sorted CD4+, CD8+, or CD8+CD57+ T cells (not recorded which) from PBMCs. The CDR3 sequence is CASSDGGEGVYGYTF. The CDR3 bases are TGTGCCAGCAGTGATGGCGGGGAGGGTGTCTATGGCTACACCTTC.